This T cell receptor beta chain derives from a study of T and B cells in COVID-19 patients (dated by TCRdb to 2019 to 2021). About the study as a whole: Using TRB and IGH repertoire sequencing of peripheral blood, the study characterized adaptive immunity in COVID-19 patients who had active infection or had recovered. The recovered cohort included roughly 18 patients who contributed 20 to 25 samples, and most of those patients had mild to moderate COVID-19 that was managed on an outpatient basis. In the active-infection cohort, about 65% of the roughly 20 patients were critically ill and required mechanical ventilation or ECMO. As many as 9 follow-up blood samples were taken per patient, and some of the samples covered different disease stages within the same individual. A median age of roughly 34 years was recorded in the recovered cohort versus roughly 67 years in the active-infection cohort. Two patients belonged to both the recovered and active cohorts because samples were available from active disease and after recovery. Of the approximately 22 patients in the active-infection cohort, some 17 had comorbidities associated with unfavorable COVID-19 outcome. The TCR and BCR sequence repository comprised more than 30 patients and about 71 time points, with over 7 million TCR sequences analysed. An age-matched reference group of some 40 healthy donors negative for COVID-19 antibodies was used as the comparison for repertoire analyses. Summary of the overall study and its limitations: The cohort was judged too small for assessing how HLA contributes to COVID-19 susceptibility or severity. In active COVID-19, TRB repertoires were highly clonal, while at recovery, diversity and richness increased above the levels seen in healthy donors. Blood samples from mildly ill patients during symptoms and early samples from severe cases were scarce. A total of about 2,000 TCR clusters were exclusive to the recovered cohort, and around 32 of those clusters were low-pGen clusters. Specific T cell subsets (CD4+/Treg/CD8+) and sorted SARS-CoV-2-responsive or tetramer+ T cells had not yet been sequenced, and these experiments were ongoing. The reported TCR clusters were stated to require prospective validation before clinical use. TRBV/TRBJ gene usage was reported as strongly skewed in patients with COVID-19.

Sequencing used an Illumina MiSeq. Multiplex PCR with BIOMED2 TRB-A/B primer pools was used to amplify TRB rearrangements. Illumina-compatible adapters and 7-nucleotide sample barcodes were attached to the amplicons in two consecutive PCRs. All library PCRs used Phusion HS II polymerase. The amplicons were purified from gel with the NucleoSpin Gel and PCR Clean-up kit, measured on Qubit, and then pooled at 4 to 5 nM. Before Illumina next-generation sequencing, the quality of the amplicon pool was assessed on an Agilent 2100 Bioanalyzer. The authors' analysis ran thus. Annotation of TRB rearrangements was done in MiXCR 3.0.8 with the default MiXCR reference library. Non-productive reads and sequences with fewer than 2 reads were removed, and every unique CDR3 nucleotide sequence was treated as one clone. Clonality, diversity, richness and V-J gene usage were calculated in R 3.5.1. GLIPH2 was used for TCR clustering by CDR3 similarity, and generation probabilities were calculated by OLGA. Only GLIPH2 clusters with at least four unique TCR clonotypes present in at least three individuals were retained. The public reads were quality trimmed at Q25 with fastp and then assembled into clones with MiXCR by TCRdb, keeping productive beta chains. Every entry covers one CDR3 protein and lists the most common genes and DNA from its rows. The V and J calls shown here were made by TCRdb, not taken from the authors' results. Recorded for this sample are about 18,000 distinct CDR3 sequences; 36% of them occurred a single time. The ten largest clones represent about 15% of the sample.

The CDR3 numbers 14 residues from cysteine through phenylalanine. The DNA shown is the 42-base CDR3, in frame from base 1. V and J are trimmed by 2 bases and 6 bases, and the gene matches miss 5 bases of the junction. The CDR1 and CDR2 encoded by the germline V gene are MNHEY and SVGEGT. TRB repertoires were amplified from about 250-500 ng of genomic DNA extracted from blood. Comments on this clonotype: Its antigen is currently not known. No clone much larger than this one lies a single base away; base qualities are absent.

The rearranged segments are TRBV6-2 or TRBV6-3 and TRBJ1-2; 8 central bases correspond to TRBD1. Sequencing was carried out using blood. The receptor was derived from a human donor with active COVID-19. The nucleotide sequence reads as follows: TGTGCCAGCAGTTACGGTCGGACAGGGAATGGCTACACCTTC. Translated, this is CASSYGRTGNGYTF.